Presented here are 8 T cell receptor beta chains from one specimen sequenced in a study of T cell repertoires in cytomegalovirus infection. TCRdb analysed the reads with MiXCR anew, one entry per CDR3 protein. The sample includes around 900,000 distinct CDR3 sequences, less than 35% of them seen just once. No cognate antigen is known for these TCRs. The source was cultured CD8+ T cells from PBMCs, collected from culture after CMV antigen stimulation. These receptors all stem from a human donor in good health (CMV status not recorded). Some clones in this sample may be carry-over from other donors' samples.

The J gene is TRBJ1-2, the V gene TRBV7-9; 7 bases agree with TRBD1. With 4 bases clipped from V and 8 bases from J, the junction kept 13 bases outside the gene matches. Germline CDR1 and CDR2: SEHNR and FQNEAQ (reference sequence). The CDR3 covers 15 residues. The CDR3 DNA sequence: TGTGCCAGCAGCTCCGCTGGGGGACAGCCTAAAGGCTACACCTTC. Translation: CASSSAGGQPKGYTF.

This sequence joins TRBV12-3 or TRBV12-4 and TRBJ2-1; 10 positions agree with TRBD2. V was clipped by 2 bases and J by 0 bases; unmatched bases: 4. This CDR3 is built from 17 residues. CDR3 DNA sequence: TGTGCCAGCAGTTTACTAGCGGGGGTTATCTCCTACAATGAGCAGTTCTTC. It yields the protein CASSLLAGVISYNEQFF.

This clonotype occurred a few times. The V and J genes are TRBV20-1 and TRBJ2-7; 8 bases are a match to TRBD1. The CDR3 spans 13 residues. Trimming at V came to 3 bases and at J to 4 bases, leaving 5 bases not matched to a gene. Germline V gene data show CDR1 as DFQATT and CDR2 as SNEGSKA (reference sequence). The CDR3 here is CSARDRESYEQYV. DNA of the CDR3: TGCAGTGCTAGGGACAGGGAGTCATACGAGCAGTACGTC.

As concerns this clonotype: This may stem from a read error, because a much larger clone lies one nucleotide away. This sequence joins TRBV4-1 and TRBJ2-2, with 7 bases lining up with TRBD1. Germline loops: CDR1 MGHRA, CDR2 YSYEKL. Losses at the gene ends were 8 bases for V and 2 bases for J; bases not matched to a gene: 8. This CDR3 has 15 residues. CDR3 sequence (DNA): TGCGCCAGCTGCGCCGGGACAGCTAACACCGGGGAGCTGTTTTTT. Translation: CASCAGTANTGELFF.

Of note for this clonotype: The conserved phenylalanine or tryptophan is not found at the CDR3 terminus, so this likely reflects a read error. This chain joins TRBV7-2 and TRBJ2-3, with 8 nucleotides matching TRBD2. Germline CDR1 is SGHTA and CDR2 is FQGNSA. V lost 4 bases and J lost 5; bases outside the gene matches: 8. The CDR3 runs to 15 residues. CDR3 sequence (DNA): TGTGCCAGCAGCTACACCGGGGGGGCTGGAGATACGCAGTATATT. Its translation is CASSYTGGAGDTQYI.

This clonotype was picked up a small number of times. The rearrangement uses TRBV10-1 and TRBJ2-1; unclear D gene. The CDR3 is made up of 13 amino acids. Trimming left V 2 bases short and J 3 bases short, with 5 bases between. Germline V gene data show CDR1 as WNHNN and CDR2 as SYGVQD (reference sequence). DNA of the CDR3: TGCGCCAGCAGTGAGGACTTCTACAATGAGCAGTTCTTC. Its protein is CASSEDFYNEQFF.

This clonotype has only a few counts. The rearrangement joins TRBV9 to TRBJ2-3; unclear D gene. Germline V lookup: CDR1 SGDLS, CDR2 YYNGEE. Trimming removed 0 bases at V and 2 bases at J, with 7 bases between. This CDR3 is 14 amino acids long. The CDR3 loop reads CASSVGATTDTQYF. Written as DNA, the CDR3 is TGTGCCAGCAGCGTAGGGGCAACCACAGATACGCAGTATTTT. Drawing the rest from reference TRBV9 and TRBJ2-3, the complete variable domain is DSGVTQTPKHLITATGQRVTLRCSPRSGDLSVYWYQQSLDQGLQFLIQYYNGEERAKGNILERFSAQQFPDLHSELNLSSLELGDSALYFCASSVGATTDTQYFGPGTRLTVL.

The chain recombines TRBV6-6 with TRBJ1-2, with a possible D match to TRBD1 (5 bases). Trimming cost V 2 bases and J 4 bases, with 14 bases left between them. Germline CDR1 reads MNHNY; CDR2 reads SVGAGI (reference sequence). This CDR3 has 15 amino acids. DNA for the CDR3: TGTGCCAGCAGTTACGCAAATGGGGGGGGCTATGGCTACACCTTC. Its protein product is CASSYANGGGYGYTF.